The rows below give T cell receptor beta chains drawn from one sample of a study of cytomegalovirus exposure and HLA in healthy donors. Some clones are missing from TCRdb's copy, which holds only in-frame ones; the method was immunoSEQ multiplex PCR. The sample contains more than 100,000 clones, approximately 72% of which appear only once. Sequenced material: PBMCs. The receptors here all came from a man aged 18 to 30 in good health and CMV-seronegative. Both conserved end residues are part of each CDR3.

>TRBV27
CASSLGGEYF
>TRBV7-7
CASSSPRGQGNQPQHF
>TRBV10-3
CAISATNQPQHF
>TRBV5-1
CASSLPPRGFYQETQYF
>TRBV28
CASSSSGTGGLDEQFF
>TRBV27
CASSSRGWADTQYF
>TRBV9
CASSAGTSGSYEQYF
>TRBV21-1
CASSPKPRTGSGSTEAFF
>TRBV4-1
CASSQVTPGGSGYTF
>TRBV30
CAWRDRGGDQPQHF
>TRBV12-5
CASAPTGPNQPQHF
>TRBV6-6
CASSSAGQAGTQYF
>TRBV5-4
CASSLGGRETQYF
>TRBV4-1
CASSHAPRDTGELFF
>TRBV4-1
CASSSLKNNTGELFF
>TRBV6-5
CASSRDRGSTYEQYF
>TRBV5-1
CASSLPASSGNTIYF
>TRBV30
CAWSRTDTTEAFF
>TRBV15
CATSRPEKQNTIYF
>TRBV6-5
CASSYSDTYQPQHF
>TRBV4-1
CASIASAAGADTQYF
>TRBV9
CASSVVSDPTYEQYF
>TRBV7-3
CASSLGLAGGIQFF
>TRBV5-1
CASSLGAPVNEQYF
>TRBV19
CASTPPASGGYEQYF
>TRBV6-1
CASGFGTASYEQYF
>TRBV14
CASSQDHGSGTGELFF
>TRBV11-2
CASSFRRGSNEKLFF
>TRBV30
CAWSVVAGNTEAFF
>TRBV9
CASSVDYTGELFF
>TRBV4-2
CASSQDIDTRAFF
>TRBV7-3
CASSRNRDRIKNQPQHF
>TRBV28
CASSYTGVDYGYTF
>TRBV14
CASTRIDGINTEAFF
>TRBV30
CAWGTGEFTYEQYF
>TRBV6-5
CASRGTGGVTEAFF
>TRBV28
CASSLYRESGYTF
>TRBV7-9
CASSLAAGGEGEQFF
>TRBV7-2
CASSPQTSGSETQYF
>TRBV30
CAWSVVRGQGTYEQYF
>TRBV5-1
CASSLARDRPSYTF
>TRBV5-4
CASSLGRGTGHEKLFF
>TRBV19
CATGFQGIAKNIQYF
>TRBV25-1
CASSEGSEQYF
>TRBV5-1
CASSRQGRNTEAFF